These T cell receptor beta chains were read from a single sample in a study of metastatic and nonmetastatic thyroid tumors. TCRdb re-called clones via MiXCR from the PCR reads. Of around 26,000 clones listed, around 20% are singletons. Source material: adjacent normal tissue. The receptors were gathered from a female donor with papillary thyroid cancer or a benign thyroid nodule (not recorded which). Some clones in this sample may be carry-over from other donors' samples. The CDR3 runs from the conserved cysteine through the conserved F or W. The D gene is left open where the match is weak. The size entry is marked missing in some rows and otherwise reads once, few, many or a size class.

TRBJ1-2 TRBV6-5 TRBD1 few CASSPFKWYRGSYVGYTF TGTGCCAGCAGTCCCTTCAAGTGGTACAGGGGGAGTTACGTCGGCTACACCTTC
TRBJ1-5 TRBV4-2 - many CASSQDQGQPQHF TGTGCCAGCAGCCAAGATCAGGGTCAGCCCCAGCATTTT
TRBJ2-1 TRBV6-2/TRBV6-3 - few CASSKGRYEQFF TGTGCCAGCAGTAAGGGACGCTATGAGCAGTTCTTC
TRBJ2-1 TRBV19 TRBD2 - CASVAGTSGRAPQFF TGTGCCAGTGTAGCCGGGACTAGCGGGAGGGCCCCGCAGTTCTTC
TRBJ2-1 TRBV20-1 - - CSAVAVGYNEQFF TGCAGTGCAGTAGCGGTAGGCTACAATGAACAGTTCTTC
TRBJ1-5 TRBV19 - few CASSIDISNQPQHF TGTGCCAGTAGTATTGACATTAGCAATCAGCCCCAGCATTTT
TRBJ2-1 TRBV6-1 - - CASRLGGKVNEQFF TGTGCCAGCCGCTTGGGCGGGAAGGTTAATGAGCAGTTCTTC
TRBJ2-7 TRBV4-3 TRBD2 many CASSRTSGRSSYEQYF TGCGCCAGCAGCCGGACTAGCGGGAGAAGCTCCTACGAGCAGTACTTC
TRBJ2-1 TRBV28 TRBD2 - CASSRPPGLAAGGTEQFF TGTGCCAGCAGTCGCCCACCGGGACTAGCGGCAGGAGGGACTGAGCAGTTCTTC
TRBJ1-1 TRBV3-1 TRBD1 many CASSLPRTGVDTEAFF TGTGCCAGCAGCCTGCCACGGACAGGGGTTGATACTGAAGCTTTCTTT
TRBJ2-5 TRBV20-1 - many CSASIWPGVGETQYF TGCAGTGCTTCCATCTGGCCGGGAGTAGGAGAGACCCAGTACTTC
TRBJ1-5 TRBV28 - - CASSLRILSNQPQHF TGTGCCAGCAGTTTAAGAATACTTAGCAATCAGCCCCAGCATTTT
TRBJ2-1 TRBV6-1 - few CTSSAPQGTYNEQFF TGTACCAGCAGCGCGCCGCAGGGAACCTACAATGAGCAGTTCTTC
TRBJ1-1 TRBV28 TRBD1 - CASSEGGGGANTEAFF TGTGCCAGCAGTGAAGGAGGAGGGGGCGCGAACACTGAAGCTTTCTTT
TRBJ1-1 TRBV5-1 - - CASSTSWGLNTEAFF TGCGCCAGCAGCACAAGCTGGGGTTTGAACACTGAAGCTTTCTTT
TRBJ1-4 TRBV6-1 - - CASSVQGEKLFF TGTGCCAGCAGTGTACAAGGTGAAAAACTGTTTTTT
TRBJ2-5 TRBV20-1 TRBD1 many CSAKRTGDRETQYF TGCAGTGCTAAACGGACAGGGGACCGGGAGACCCAGTACTTC
TRBJ2-5 TRBV20-1 TRBD2 - CSARRTSYGYETKYF TGCAGTGCTAGGCGGACTAGCTATGGGTACGAGACCAAGTACTTC
TRBJ2-7 TRBV10-3 - - CAIALGAFNYEQYF TGTGCCATCGCCCTCGGGGCATTCAACTACGAGCAGTACTTC
TRBJ2-5 TRBV7-3 - many CASSPSSAHAQETQYF TGTGCCAGCAGCCCCTCTAGCGCCCACGCCCAAGAGACCCAGTACTTC
TRBJ1-3 TRBV5-1 - many CASSLCREVYSGNTIYF TGCGCCAGCAGCTTGTGCAGGGAGGTTTACTCTGGAAACACCATATATTTT
TRBJ2-3 TRBV7-9 - once CASRTTGYTDAQYF TGTGCCAGCAGAACTACAGGATACACAGATGCGCAGTATTTT
TRBJ2-1 TRBV4-3 - many CASSQGRVNEQFF TGCGCCAGCAGCCAAGGCAGGGTCAATGAGCAGTTCTTC
TRBJ2-7 TRBV11-3 - many CASSYRTDPSYEQYF TGTGCCAGCAGCTACCGGACAGATCCTTCCTACGAGCAGTACTTC
TRBJ1-1 TRBV6-1 TRBD1 medium-sized CASSSARQGTEAFF TGTGCCAGCAGTAGCGCGAGACAGGGAACTGAAGCTTTCTTT
TRBJ1-1 TRBV5-5 - - CASSPVQRGCTEAFF TGTGCCAGCAGCCCTGTCCAGCGAGGATGTACTGAAGCTTTCTTT